The clone carrying this T cell receptor beta chain was seen a few times. TCRdb reanalysed the RT-PCR reads using MiXCR and keeps one entry per CDR3 protein. The sample lists approximately 720,000 distinct CDR3 sequences; approximately 15% were seen once. The source is a female donor in good health, serving as a healthy control. Sequencing used memory CD4+ T cells from blood.

CDR3 bases: TGTGCCAGTACGAGCGCCTTGGCAGGTTGGGTCTATGGCTACACCTTC. This sequence encodes CASTSALAGWVYGYTF. The J gene is TRBJ1-2, the V gene TRBV19; no definite D call. Germline values: CDR1 LNHDA, CDR2 SQIVND (reference sequence). Trimming removed 7 bases from V and 4 bases from J, with 22 bases in between. CDR3 length: 16 residues.